The T cell receptor beta chain under discussion was sequenced for a study of early T cells in non-severe SARS-CoV-2 infection. Findings of the study overall: VDJdb matching favored anti-spike CD8 responses, missing private and CD4 specificities.

MiXCR was run by TCRdb on the 5' RACE reads, yielding one entry per CDR3 protein. The sample contains nearly 45,000 distinct CDR3 sequences, under 14% of which appear only once. The sample holds a few counts of this clonotype. Its antigen is unknown. Trimming took off 2 bases at V and 11 bases at J, with 11 bases between the two ends. The CDR3 is 12 amino acids. Per germline, CDR1 MDHEN and CDR2 SYDVKM. This TCR was sampled from an adult who was a healthcare worker with PCR-confirmed SARS-CoV-2 infection or an uninfected control (not recorded which). The chain carries TRBV28 and TRBJ2-3, with D uncertain. Source material: whole blood. The CDR3 coding sequence is TGTGCCAGCAGTTTACAACCCCAAGGGCAGTATTTT. This gives the protein CASSLQPQGQYF.